These T cell receptor beta chains were read from a single sample in a study of blood T cell repertoires in COVID-19. Using immunoSEQ multiplex PCR, the repertoire was profiled, and TCRdb retains in-frame clones only, with some absent. This sample has around 320,000 clones, with approximately 88% found just once. The sequenced sample was peripheral blood. These receptors were taken from a woman aged 30 to 39 who had recovered from COVID-19. Each CDR3 is given with its conserved first and last residue. The D gene is left open where the match is weak.

j_call,d_call,v_call,cdr3_nt,cdr3_aa
TRBJ2-1,-,TRBV2,TGTGCCAGCATTAGCAGCGAAGGCTACAATGAGCAGTTCTTC,CASISSEGYNEQFF
TRBJ1-1,TRBD1,TRBV4-2,TGTGCCAGCAGCCCTCCGTACTCCGGGACAGGGGGAGTCACTGAAGCTTTCTTT,CASSPPYSGTGGVTEAFF
TRBJ1-4,TRBD1,TRBV28,TGTGCCAGCACCAACCGGGACAGAGGCGAAAAACTGTTTTTT,CASTNRDRGEKLFF
TRBJ2-5,TRBD2,TRBV5-1,TGCGCCAGCAGCCCACTAGGGAGGGGGACCCAGTACTTC,CASSPLGRGTQYF
TRBJ2-3,TRBD2,TRBV5-1,TGCGCCAGCAGCTTTGAAGCGGGGGATACGCAGTATTTT,CASSFEAGDTQYF
TRBJ2-5,TRBD1,TRBV18,TGTGCCAGCTCTCCGAGGACCGGGACAGAAGAGACCCAGTACTTC,CASSPRTGTEETQYF
TRBJ1-3,-,TRBV19,TGTGCCACCACCCAAAGAGGGAAGGGAAACACCATATATTTT,CATTQRGKGNTIYF
TRBJ1-1,-,TRBV28,TGTGCCAGCAGTTTACCGGGGAACACTGAAGCTTTCTTT,CASSLPGNTEAFF
TRBJ2-3,TRBD2,TRBV7-9,TGTGCCTCCTCCAGGACTAGCGGGGGCAAGGGGACAGATACGCAGTATTTT,CASSRTSGGKGTDTQYF
TRBJ2-2,-,TRBV19,TGTGCCAGTAGTGGGGGTTGGGGGAGGCCCGCGAACACCGGGGAGCTGTTTTTT,CASSGGWGRPANTGELFF
TRBJ2-6,-,TRBV6-6,TGTGCCAGCTGTCCACAGGGCAAGGGGTGGATTTCTGGGGCCAACGTCCTGACTTTC,CASCPQGKGWISGANVLTF
TRBJ2-1,-,TRBV25-1,TGTGCCAGCAGTGAAAGGCAGGGCTACAATGAGCAGTTCTTC,CASSERQGYNEQFF
TRBJ1-4,-,TRBV11-2,TGTGCCAGCAGCTCGGCGACAGATCCTGCAACTAATGAAAAACTGTTTTTT,CASSSATDPATNEKLFF
TRBJ1-1,TRBD1,TRBV19,TGTGCCAGTAGTATCTCGCGGGACAGGGGGCCTGAAGCTTTCTTT,CASSISRDRGPEAFF
TRBJ1-1,-,TRBV12-3/TRBV12-4,TGTGCCAGCAGCCCACGGCAGGACACTGAAGCTTTCTTT,CASSPRQDTEAFF
TRBJ2-7,TRBD2,TRBV28,TGTGCCAGCAGTTTCAGCGGGGGGGCCTACGAGCAGTACTTC,CASSFSGGAYEQYF
TRBJ2-5,-,TRBV7-3,TGTGCCAGCAGCATAGGAGCGTTGGAGGGGGAGACCCAGTACTTC,CASSIGALEGETQYF
TRBJ1-5,-,TRBV10-3,TGTGCCATCAAGGGCGGGGATTTGGTGGATCAGCCCCAGCATTTT,CAIKGGDLVDQPQHF
TRBJ1-5,-,TRBV6-5,TGTGCCAGCAAAAATGACAGGACTTCATGGCCCCAGCATTTT,CASKNDRTSWPQHF
TRBJ2-3,-,TRBV3-1/TRBV3-2,TGTGCCAGCAGCCAAGAGCGGGTGGTAGGTACGCAGTATTTT,CASSQERVVGTQYF